This is a list of T cell receptor beta chains from one sample in a study of CD8+CD57+ T cells in acquired aplastic anemia. In TCRdb, the reads were re-called with MiXCR into one record per CDR3 protein. The repertoire includes 100,000 to 150,000 distinct CDR3 sequences, more than 35% of them detected once, and 8% to 8.5% sits in the top ten. Material: sorted CD4+, CD8+, or CD8+CD57+ T cells (not recorded which) from PBMCs. The receptors were gathered from a human donor in good health, serving as a control. Each CDR3 is given with its conserved first and last residue. Each record gives: J gene, V gene, D gene, clone size, CDR3 DNA, CDR3 protein. D genes are given only for firm matches. Only part of the rows carry a size: once, few, many, or a class if the clone is expanded.

>TRBJ2-5|TRBV20-1|.|many
TGCAGTGCTTCGCCACAAGAGGCCCAGTACTTC
CSASPQEAQYF
>TRBJ2-3|TRBV24-1|.|.
TGTGCCACCAGAGCGGAGAGCACAGATACGCAGTATTTT
CATRAESTDTQYF
>TRBJ1-2|TRBV15|.|many
TGTGCCACCAGCAGAGAGGACAACGGAAATGGCTACACCTTC
CATSREDNGNGYTF
>TRBJ2-1|TRBV24-1|TRBD2|many
TGTGCCACCAGTGATATGCTAGCGGGAGGCGGGAATGAGCAGTTCTTC
CATSDMLAGGGNEQFF
>TRBJ2-1|TRBV15|.|.
TGTGCCACCAGCAGTCAAGTTACCCGGGATGCGAATGAGCAGTTCTTC
CATSSQVTRDANEQFF
>TRBJ2-3|TRBV6-5|TRBD1|many
TGTGCCAGCAGCTACCGGGACAGGGGCACAGATACGCAGTATTTT
CASSYRDRGTDTQYF
>TRBJ2-1|TRBV12-5|TRBD2|once
TGTGCTAGTGTCGGGGGGGGCAGGGAATCCTACAATGAGCAGTTCTTC
CASVGGGRESYNEQFF
>TRBJ1-3|TRBV28|.|.
TGTGCCAGCAAATCTCCAGGGGCTGGAAACACCATATATTTT
CASKSPGAGNTIYF
>TRBJ2-3|TRBV29-1|.|.
TGCAGCGTTGAAGATGGCCTCCCTGAGGGGCAGTATTTT
CSVEDGLPEGQYF
>TRBJ1-5|TRBV19|.|many
TGTGCCAGTAGTGCGGGGGTCCAACACAATCAGCCCCAGCATTTT
CASSAGVQHNQPQHF
>TRBJ2-1|TRBV10-2|TRBD1|few
TGCGCCACGGGACAGCACAATGAGCAGTTCTTC
CATGQHNEQFF
>TRBJ1-3|TRBV4-1|TRBD1|many
TGCGCCAGCAGCCACTACCAGGGCAGGGGGTCTGGAAACACCATATATTTT
CASSHYQGRGSGNTIYF
>TRBJ2-3|TRBV6-1|.|many
TGTGCCAGCAGTGAACCTCCTAGCGCGCAGTATTTT
CASSEPPSAQYF
>TRBJ1-4|TRBV30|.|many
TGTGCCTGGAGTCCAGGGGAAAAACTGTTTTTT
CAWSPGEKLFF